The 4 T cell receptor beta chains below all came from one sample that was sequenced in a study of blood T cell repertoires in COVID-19. Only in-frame clones appear in the TCRdb table, and some are missing; sequencing was by immunoSEQ multiplex PCR. This table has about 280,000 clones, just under 90% appearing once. The sequencing input was peripheral blood. All receptors come from a woman in her 30s with COVID-19, enrolled during active disease.

The chain has TRBV5-1 and TRBJ2-1; 7 bases match TRBD2. Germline CDR1 and CDR2: SGHRS and YFSETQ. The V gene end was trimmed by 7 bases and the J gene end by 6 bases; junction bases not matched to a gene: 4. The CDR3 consists of 12 residues. The CDR3 spells CASSRTSNEQFF. CDR3 bases: TGCGCCAGCTCGCGGACTAGCAATGAGCAGTTCTTC.

On this clone: The sample carries other DNA sequences with the same CDR3. The CDR3 coding sequence is TGTGCCAGCAGCCAAATAGCGGGGGGGTACAATGAGCAGTTCTTC. Protein: CASSQIAGGYNEQFF. This chain links TRBV3-1 (or the pseudogene TRBV3-2) with TRBJ2-1; 11 positions agree with TRBD2. The ends lost 2 bases at V and 4 bases at J; junction bases unmatched: 1. Germline V gives CDR1 LGHDT, CDR2 YNNKEL (reference sequence). This CDR3 is 15 amino acids long.

The chain joins TRBV15 to TRBJ2-2; 9 bases fit TRBD2. Per the germline V gene, CDR1 is LNHNV and CDR2 is YYDKDF (reference sequence). V lost 7 bases, J lost 2 bases, and 11 bases stayed unmatched. The CDR3 sequence is 17 residues long. The CDR3 reads CATNSISGGANTGELFF. As DNA, the CDR3 is TGTGCCACCAATTCTATTAGCGGGGGAGCAAACACCGGGGAGCTGTTTTTT.

This clone came up once. The chain carries TRBV19 and TRBJ1-6, with D perhaps matching TRBD1 (5 bases). Germline CDR1 and CDR2: LNHDA and SQIVND (reference sequence). This CDR3 region has 16 residues. V gave up 4 bases and J gave up 7 bases, with 17 bases separating them. This CDR3 is CASSNRTAGRNSPLHF. CDR3 nucleotides: TGTGCCAGTAGTAACCGAACGGCAGGGAGGAATTCACCCCTCCACTTT.